These 7 T cell receptor beta chains share one sample of origin, sequenced in a study of cytomegalovirus exposure and HLA in healthy donors (dated by TCRdb to 2015 to 2018). The library came from the immunoSEQ multiplex PCR assay. The source is immuneACCESS, and TCRdb retained only in-frame sequences with V and J called. Part of the clones is not carried over; for the studies checked, unresolved V genes explain less than half of this, and the remainder is unexplained. The sample includes some 87,000 clones, with about 96% observed a single time. About 1.3% of the sample is held by the ten biggest clonotypes. The sequenced sample consisted of PBMCs. The receptors come from a woman aged 18 to 35 in good health and CMV-seronegative.

The chain has TRBV5-1 and TRBJ1-2; D perhaps matches TRBD1 (6 bases). The CDR3 has 15 amino acids. Germline V gene lookup returns CDR1 SGHRS and CDR2 YFSETQ. V dropped 4 bases and J dropped 0 bases, with 13 bases sitting between them. For the CDR3, the DNA is TGCGCCAGCAGCGTAGGGACAAGCACTAACTATGGCTACACCTTC. This codes for CASSVGTSTNYGYTF.

This chain connects TRBV10-3 to TRBJ1-5; 9 bases fit TRBD1. The ends lost 6 bases at V and 6 bases at J; junction bases unmatched: 6. Germline V gene data show CDR1 as ENHRY and CDR2 as SYGVKD. The CDR3 extends over 14 amino acids. The CDR3 DNA follows: TGTGCCATCAGCAAGGACAGGGGCGTTCAGCCCCAGCATTTT. Its translation: CAISKDRGVQPQHF.

V gene TRBV5-1 combines with J gene TRBJ2-6, with unresolved D. There are 14 residues in the CDR3. In germline, CDR1 is SGHRS, CDR2 YFSETQ. Trimming took 4 bases from V and 0 from J, leaving 5 bases between them. CDR3 nucleotide sequence: TGCGCCAGCAGCGACACCTCTGGGGCCAACGTCCTGACTTTC. Protein: CASSDTSGANVLTF.

The chain is built from TRBV6-1 and TRBJ2-3; D is undetermined. Germline lookup yields CDR1 MNHNS and CDR2 SASEGT. The CDR3 is 15 amino acids. Trimming took 0 bases from V and 4 from J, leaving 11 bases between them. CDR3 coding DNA: TGTGCCAGCAGTGAAGCGCCAATAACGGCAGATACGCAGTATTTT. Its protein is CASSEAPITADTQYF.

This clone appeared once. The V call is TRBV30, the J call TRBJ1-3; TRBD1 aligns across 7 bases. Germline V gene data show CDR1 as GTSNPN and CDR2 as SVGIG (reference sequence). V shed 0 bases and J 0 bases; nucleotides not matched to a gene: 8. CDR3 length: 17 residues. As DNA, the CDR3 is TGTGCCTGGAGTGTTTTACAGGGGCCTAGCTCTGGAAACACCATATATTTT. Translation: CAWSVLQGPSSGNTIYF.

This chain joins TRBV10-2 and TRBJ2-5, with D maybe TRBD2 (8 bases). Trimming shortened V by 8 bases and J by 10 bases, and 23 bases separated the two germline ends. The CDR3 length is 14 residues. CDR1 is WSHSY and CDR2 is SAAADI in the germline V gene. The CDR3 spells CASVPVTGREDQYF. The CDR3 DNA sequence: TGCGCCAGCGTGCCCGTGACAGGGCGGGAGGACCAGTACTTC.

The rearrangement joins TRBV18 to TRBJ1-5; 7 bases align to TRBD1. Germline V CDR1 and CDR2: KGHSH, LQKENI. With V trimmed by 1 base and J by 7 bases, 4 bases remained unmatched. This CDR3 is 14 amino acids long. The CDR3: CASSPLTGRQPQHF. CDR3 nucleotides: TGTGCCAGCTCACCACTGACAGGGAGACAGCCCCAGCATTTT.